A selection of T cell receptor beta chains follows, all from one sample in a study of T cells in Graves' hyperthyroidism and ophthalmopathy. MiXCR was run by TCRdb on the multiplex PCR reads, yielding one entry per CDR3 protein. The table has under 350,000 distinct CDR3 sequences, roughly 15% seen once. Input material: blood. Receptors were obtained from a woman aged 25 to 39 with Graves' hyperthyroidism that later progressed to Graves' ophthalmopathy. Each CDR3 is given with its conserved first and last residue. D genes are given only for firm matches. Part of the rows lack a size; the others show once, few, many or a class for expanded clones.

d_call: TRBD2
clone_size: many
v_call: TRBV30
j_call: TRBJ2-7
cdr3_nt: TGTGCCTGGAGTTTACCGTCCGGGACTAGCGGGAGTGTGAGGTACGAGCAGTACTTC
cdr3_aa: CAWSLPSGTSGSVRYEQYF

d_call: .
clone_size: many
v_call: TRBV27
j_call: TRBJ2-7
cdr3_nt: TGTGCCAGCAGTTCCCTCGACCAGTGGAATGCCTACGAGCAGTACTTC
cdr3_aa: CASSSLDQWNAYEQYF

d_call: .
clone_size: many
v_call: TRBV28
j_call: TRBJ1-4
cdr3_nt: TGTGCCAGCAGACAGCGTGCAACTAATGAAAAACTGTTTTTT
cdr3_aa: CASRQRATNEKLFF

d_call: .
clone_size: many
v_call: TRBV5-5
j_call: TRBJ1-1
cdr3_nt: TGTGCCAGCAGCTTGCAACAGGGGAACACTGAAGCTTTCTTT
cdr3_aa: CASSLQQGNTEAFF

d_call: .
clone_size: many
v_call: TRBV2
j_call: TRBJ1-1
cdr3_nt: TGTGCCAGCAGTGAAGCGGGGGGGTCCGCTGAAGCTTTCTTT
cdr3_aa: CASSEAGGSAEAFF

d_call: TRBD2
clone_size: many
v_call: TRBV3-1
j_call: TRBJ2-1
cdr3_nt: TGTGCCAGCAGCCAAGAGCTAGCGGCCTGGAATGAGCAGTTCTTC
cdr3_aa: CASSQELAAWNEQFF

d_call: TRBD2
clone_size: many
v_call: TRBV28
j_call: TRBJ2-1
cdr3_nt: TGTGCCAGCAGTCCCTTACTAGCGGGAGTTGTCCGGAATGAGCAGTTCTTC
cdr3_aa: CASSPLLAGVVRNEQFF

d_call: TRBD2
clone_size: many
v_call: TRBV20-1
j_call: TRBJ2-5
cdr3_nt: TGCAGTGCTGGGACTGTAGCGGGACAAGAGACCCAGTACTTC
cdr3_aa: CSAGTVAGQETQYF

d_call: TRBD2
clone_size: many
v_call: TRBV20-1
j_call: TRBJ2-7
cdr3_nt: TGCAGTGCTAGAGATCCCTTTGGTAGCGGGAGTACCCACGAGCAGTACTTC
cdr3_aa: CSARDPFGSGSTHEQYF

d_call: .
clone_size: many
v_call: TRBV6-1
j_call: TRBJ1-2
cdr3_nt: TGTGCCAGCAGTGAAGCGGTGGGGGCGCGGAATGGCTACACCTTC
cdr3_aa: CASSEAVGARNGYTF

d_call: TRBD1
clone_size: many
v_call: TRBV20-1
j_call: TRBJ2-7
cdr3_nt: TGCAGTGCACAATCAGGGGGTTGGGACGAGCAGTACTTC
cdr3_aa: CSAQSGGWDEQYF

d_call: TRBD2
clone_size: many
v_call: TRBV20-1
j_call: TRBJ2-2
cdr3_nt: TGCAGTGCTAGAGGATTCGGGAGGGAGACCGGGGAGCTGTTTTTT
cdr3_aa: CSARGFGRETGELFF

d_call: .
clone_size: many
v_call: TRBV3-1
j_call: TRBJ2-7
cdr3_nt: TGTGCCAGCAGCCAAGATGCTCACGAGCAGTACTTC
cdr3_aa: CASSQDAHEQYF

d_call: TRBD2
clone_size: .
v_call: TRBV4-1
j_call: TRBJ2-3
cdr3_nt: TGCGCCGGCGGGACCGGGACTAGCCGCACAGATACGCAGTATTTT
cdr3_aa: CAGGTGTSRTDTQYF

d_call: TRBD2
clone_size: few
v_call: TRBV5-4
j_call: TRBJ2-5
cdr3_nt: TGTGCCAGCAGCTTACAAGCGGGGGCGGGGGAGACCCAGTACTTC
cdr3_aa: CASSLQAGAGETQYF

d_call: TRBD1
clone_size: many
v_call: TRBV28
j_call: TRBJ2-5
cdr3_nt: TGTGCCAGCAGTTTACCCCACGAGGGGGCAACGGAGACCCAGTACTTC
cdr3_aa: CASSLPHEGATETQYF

d_call: TRBD2
clone_size: .
v_call: TRBV15
j_call: TRBJ2-1
cdr3_nt: TGTGCCACCAGCATTGGACTAGCGGGGGCCAGCAATGAGCAGTTCTTC
cdr3_aa: CATSIGLAGASNEQFF

d_call: TRBD2
clone_size: many
v_call: TRBV18
j_call: TRBJ2-3
cdr3_nt: TGTGCCAGCTCACCCCCGGGACTAGCGGGGGGCACAGATACGCAGTATTTT
cdr3_aa: CASSPPGLAGGTDTQYF

d_call: .
clone_size: many
v_call: TRBV5-1
j_call: TRBJ2-7
cdr3_nt: TGCGCCAGCAGCCTCCAAGGGGGGGCGACCCACAGCTCCTACGAGCAGTACTTC
cdr3_aa: CASSLQGGATHSSYEQYF

d_call: .
clone_size: few
v_call: TRBV11-2
j_call: TRBJ2-5
cdr3_nt: TGTGCCAGCAGCTCCTGGGAGCTTTACCAAGAGACCCAGTACTTC
cdr3_aa: CASSSWELYQETQYF

d_call: .
clone_size: few
v_call: TRBV27
j_call: TRBJ2-4
cdr3_nt: TGTGCCAGCAGTTTGGAACTACCAAACATTCAGTACTTC
cdr3_aa: CASSLELPNIQYF

d_call: TRBD1
clone_size: many
v_call: TRBV27
j_call: TRBJ2-7
cdr3_nt: TGTGCCAGCGGCCCATACGGGACAGTCTCCTACGAGCAGTACTTC
cdr3_aa: CASGPYGTVSYEQYF

d_call: TRBD1
clone_size: many
v_call: TRBV13
j_call: TRBJ2-7
cdr3_nt: TGTGCCAGCAGCTTAGGGGACAGGGTTTTCAACGAGCAGTACTTC
cdr3_aa: CASSLGDRVFNEQYF

d_call: TRBD2
clone_size: many
v_call: TRBV29-1
j_call: TRBJ2-3
cdr3_nt: TGCAGCGTTGAACGAGGTGGAGGGCCTAGCGGGAGTAGGTCAGATACGCAGTATTTT
cdr3_aa: CSVERGGGPSGSRSDTQYF

d_call: TRBD2
clone_size: many
v_call: TRBV30
j_call: TRBJ2-3
cdr3_nt: TGTGCCTGGGGGGACTACACAGATACGCAGTATTTT
cdr3_aa: CAWGDYTDTQYF

d_call: .
clone_size: many
v_call: TRBV10-3
j_call: TRBJ2-5
cdr3_nt: TGTGCCATCAGTGAGGGGCAGGAAGAGACCCAGTACTTC
cdr3_aa: CAISEGQEETQYF

d_call: TRBD1
clone_size: many
v_call: TRBV5-1
j_call: TRBJ2-6
cdr3_nt: TGCGCCAGCAGCCCGGCGGGACAGGGCTCTGGGGCCAACGTCCTGACTTTC
cdr3_aa: CASSPAGQGSGANVLTF

d_call: .
clone_size: few
v_call: TRBV6-2/TRBV6-3
j_call: TRBJ2-7
cdr3_nt: TGTGCCAGCAGAACAGGGTATCGGTCCTACGAGCAGTACTTC
cdr3_aa: CASRTGYRSYEQYF

d_call: .
clone_size: many
v_call: TRBV12-3/TRBV12-4
j_call: TRBJ2-5
cdr3_nt: TGTGCCAGCAGTTACCGGACCACGACCCAGTACTTC
cdr3_aa: CASSYRTTTQYF